This T cell receptor beta chain was found in a study of Ad26.COV2.S vaccination and SARS-CoV-2 variants. Of note for this clone: Antigen specificity is unknown.

Notes on the study in general: TCR breadth and depth analyses may have underestimated total T cell responses.

Treatment meaning: some 20 received Ad26.COV2.S at low or high dose, single or two shots; roughly five received placebo; per-sample allocation not given. Samples analyzed were those drawn on day 63 after the first vaccine or placebo injection. The repertoire was sequenced with immunoSEQ multiplex PCR; TCRdb's copy has only in-frame clones and lacks some. The profile covers roughly 350,000 clones, with around 90% appearing a single time and about 3.5% taken by the ten largest. This CDR3 region has 12 residues. Germline CDR1 is MNHEY and CDR2 is SVGAGI. V was trimmed by 6 bases and J by 2 bases, leaving 5 bases between them.

This TCR was sampled from a person between 18 and 60 years old who received the Ad26.COV2.S COVID-19 vaccine or a placebo. The rearrangement uses TRBV6-5 and TRBJ2-1; no clear D gene. Sequenced material: peripheral blood, taken in a trial of Ad26.COV2.S vaccine versus placebo. CDR3 region: CASRETYNEQFF. Written as DNA, the CDR3 is TGTGCCAGCAGGGAGACCTACAATGAGCAGTTCTTC.